What follows are 17 T cell receptor beta chains derived from one specimen sequenced in a study of T-cell reconstitution after alpha-beta-depleted transplantation in children. Unique molecular identifiers were built into the TCRbeta library. Via MiXCR, TCRdb re-called the PCR reads, giving one row per CDR3 protein. The data hold 250,000 to 300,000 distinct CDR3 sequences, with approximately 9.8% observed a single time. The sequenced sample was PBMCs from the stem cell graft donor, obtained from the stem cell graft. All receptors come from a human donor who donated a stem cell graft to a child with SCID.

This clonotype was seen a few times. The rearrangement uses TRBV19 and TRBJ2-1, with TRBD2 matching over 9 bases. The CDR3 runs to 18 residues. CDR1 is LNHDA and CDR2 is SQIVND in the germline V gene (reference sequence). The J segment lost 0 bases and the V segment lost 5 bases, leaving 11 bases of the junction unmatched. CDR3 DNA: TGTGCCAGTAGTCTGGCTAGCGGGGCCCTGAGCTCCTACAATGAGCAGTTCTTC. Amino acids: CASSLASGALSSYNEQFF.

The chain combines TRBV12-3 or TRBV12-4 with TRBJ2-2; no clear D gene. This CDR3 spans 12 amino acids. The V end lost 2 bases, the J end lost 11 bases, and 9 bases lay between the germline ends. The DNA for the CDR3 is TGTGCCAGCAGTTTATTTCGCCGCGAGCTGTTTTTT. This gives the protein CASSLFRRELFF.

This sequence joins TRBV5-5 and TRBJ2-2, with D maybe TRBD2 (5 bases). The germline CDR1 and CDR2 sequences are SGHKS and YYEKEE (reference sequence). CDR3 length: 15 amino acids. Trimming cost V 0 bases and J 4 bases, with 10 bases left between them. The CDR3 reads CASSLDFRGTGELFF. In nucleotides, the CDR3 is TGTGCCAGCAGCTTGGATTTCCGGGGCACCGGGGAGCTGTTTTTT.

Notes on this clonotype: The junction departs from the called germline gene at one end, perhaps through a read error. The chain is built from TRBV3-1 and TRBJ2-3; possible D gene TRBD1, 5 bases. The CDR3 has 15 amino acids. From germline, CDR1 is LGHDT and CDR2 YNNKEL (reference sequence). Here the CDR3 DNA reads TGTGCCACCAGCCAGCAGGGCCCTTGGACAGATACGCAGTATTTT. Translating it yields CATSQQGPWTDTQYF.

The chain recombines TRBV12-3 or TRBV12-4 with TRBJ2-1; the match to TRBD1 covers 10 bases. This CDR3 has 15 amino acids. The V segment lost 5 bases and the J segment 3 bases; nucleotides outside the gene matches: 4. The CDR3 protein is CASSPRTGGYNEQFF. The CDR3 region has the DNA TGTGCCAGCAGTCCTCGGACAGGGGGCTACAATGAGCAGTTCTTC.

The chain recombines TRBV24-1 with TRBJ2-6; 9 nucleotides align to TRBD1. The germline V gene has CDR1 KGHDR and CDR2 SFDVKD. The V and J ends lost 3 bases and 4 bases, in that order; junction bases with no gene match: 3. The CDR3 consists of 16 residues. As DNA, the CDR3 is TGTGCCACCAGTGATGGACAGGGGACGGGGGCCAACGTCCTGACTTTC. Protein product: CATSDGQGTGANVLTF.

This clonotype was picked up many times. The rearrangement links TRBV18 to TRBJ2-3; unclear D gene. Trimming took off 1 base at V and 4 bases at J, with 3 bases between the two ends. Germline-derived CDR1 and CDR2 are KGHSH and LQKENI. The CDR3 contains 12 residues. CDR3 in amino acids: CASSPRSDTQYF. The DNA of the CDR3 is TGTGCCAGCTCACCACGTTCAGATACGCAGTATTTT.

The rearrangement links TRBV20-1 to TRBJ2-7, with 9 bases matching TRBD2. Germline values: CDR1 DFQATT, CDR2 SNEGSKA (reference sequence). The CDR3 covers 15 residues. J was trimmed by 3 bases and V by 3 bases; bases with no gene match: 9. The CDR3 region is CSASNLRLAVYEQYF. CDR3 sequence (DNA): TGCAGTGCTAGCAACCTAAGACTAGCGGTCTACGAGCAGTACTTC.

This clonotype has at least ten counts. The gene calls are TRBV2 and TRBJ1-2; D is undetermined. The V end was cut by 6 bases, the J end by 4 bases, with 18 bases between. The germline V gene encodes CDR1 SNHLY and CDR2 FYNNEI. This CDR3 comprises 15 residues. In DNA, the CDR3 is TGTGCCAGCAGGGTCGGCCAGAATCCCCTCTATGGCTACACCTTC. It translates to CASRVGQNPLYGYTF.

The V and J genes are TRBV12-3 or TRBV12-4 and TRBJ2-5; no firm D call. The CDR3 has 15 residues. V lost 1 base and J 5 bases, leaving 14 bases between the germline ends. CDR3 sequence reads: CASSLGHQPQETQYF. CDR3 coding DNA: TGTGCCAGCAGTTTAGGGCACCAACCCCAGGAGACCCAGTACTTC.

The V and J genes are TRBV20-1 and TRBJ2-1; TRBD2 agrees at 14 bases. The CDR3 extends over 16 amino acids. The V and J ends lost 6 bases and 3 bases, in that order; junction bases with no gene match: 7. Germline V CDR1 and CDR2: DFQATT, SNEGSKA (reference sequence). CDR3 sequence (DNA): TGCAGTGCCGCCGGGACTAGCGGGGGTAACTACAATGAGCAGTTCTTC. Protein: CSAAGTSGGNYNEQFF.

This clonotype was detected many times. The J gene is TRBJ1-1, the V gene TRBV4-1; 7 bases map to TRBD1. The length of the CDR3 is 15 residues. V shed 6 bases and J 0 bases; nucleotides not matched to a gene: 7. The germline V gene encodes CDR1 MGHRA and CDR2 YSYEKL. CDR3 protein: CASSLVDRLNTEAFF. The CDR3 DNA follows: TGCGCCAGCAGTTTGGTGGACAGGCTGAACACTGAAGCTTTCTTT.

This chain joins TRBV18 and TRBJ2-1; TRBD1 is a possible D gene (5 bases). The germline V and J ends were trimmed by 6 bases and 6 bases, with 18 bases remaining between them. Per germline, CDR1 KGHSH and CDR2 LQKENI. This CDR3 is 15 amino acids long. The CDR3 is CASSTGDWVPNEQFF. The CDR3 DNA follows: TGTGCCAGCTCCACAGGAGATTGGGTTCCCAATGAGCAGTTCTTC.

The V gene is TRBV12-3 or TRBV12-4, the J gene TRBJ2-3; D remains unclear. V lost 5 bases and J 1 base, leaving 13 bases between the germline ends. CDR3 length: 15 amino acids. The CDR3 sequence is CASSPNLLRTDTQYF. In DNA form, the CDR3 reads TGTGCCAGCAGTCCCAACTTACTGCGCACAGATACGCAGTATTTT.

This clonotype was detected only a few times. CDR3 residues: CASSTPDRGTDGELFF. The DNA of the CDR3 is TGCGCCAGCAGCACGCCGGACAGGGGGACTGACGGGGAGCTGTTTTTT. This chain uses TRBV5-1 with TRBJ2-2, with TRBD1 matching over 10 bases. Losses at the gene ends were 4 bases for V and 7 bases for J; bases not matched to a gene: 10. Germline V gene sequence: CDR1 SGHRS, CDR2 YFSETQ. This CDR3 spans 16 amino acids.

This clonotype was found many times. The chain has TRBV5-1 and TRBJ2-7; possible D gene TRBD2, 6 bases. Germline assignment: CDR1 SGHRS and CDR2 YFSETQ. The CDR3 loop spans 16 amino acids. Trimming stripped 8 bases from V and 2 bases from J, with 23 bases between. The DNA for the CDR3 is TGCGCCAGTAGCCCCGCGGTAGTCGGGGGACCCTACGAGCAGTACTTC. Protein product: CASSPAVVGGPYEQYF.

The V call is TRBV5-1, the J call TRBJ1-2, with D uncertain. The V and J ends lost 4 bases and 8 bases respectively, with 24 bases between them. The germline V gene encodes CDR1 SGHRS and CDR2 YFSETQ. This CDR3 has 16 residues. CDR3 protein: CASSIMGFEDEKGYTF. The DNA for the CDR3 is TGCGCCAGCAGCATAATGGGGTTCGAGGATGAGAAGGGCTACACCTTC.